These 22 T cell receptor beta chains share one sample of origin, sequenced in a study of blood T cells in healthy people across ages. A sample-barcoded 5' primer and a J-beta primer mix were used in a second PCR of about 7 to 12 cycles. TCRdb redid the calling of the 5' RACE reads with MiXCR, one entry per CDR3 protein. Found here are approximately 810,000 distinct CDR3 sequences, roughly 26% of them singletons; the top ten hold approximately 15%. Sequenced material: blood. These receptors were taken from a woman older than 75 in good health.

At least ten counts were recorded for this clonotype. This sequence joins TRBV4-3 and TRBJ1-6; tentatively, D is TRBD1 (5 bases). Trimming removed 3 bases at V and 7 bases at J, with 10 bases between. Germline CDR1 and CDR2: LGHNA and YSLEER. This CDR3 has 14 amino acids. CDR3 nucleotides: TGCGCCAGCAGCCATGTGGGGGAAAATTCACCCCTCCACTTT. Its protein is CASSHVGENSPLHF.

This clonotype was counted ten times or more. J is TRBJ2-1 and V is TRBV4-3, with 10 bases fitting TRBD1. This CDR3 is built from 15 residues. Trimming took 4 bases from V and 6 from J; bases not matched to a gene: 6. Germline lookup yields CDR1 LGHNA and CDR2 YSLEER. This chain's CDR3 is CASSPTGGLGNEQFF. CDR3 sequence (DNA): TGCGCCAGCAGCCCGACAGGGGGCCTCGGCAATGAGCAGTTCTTC.

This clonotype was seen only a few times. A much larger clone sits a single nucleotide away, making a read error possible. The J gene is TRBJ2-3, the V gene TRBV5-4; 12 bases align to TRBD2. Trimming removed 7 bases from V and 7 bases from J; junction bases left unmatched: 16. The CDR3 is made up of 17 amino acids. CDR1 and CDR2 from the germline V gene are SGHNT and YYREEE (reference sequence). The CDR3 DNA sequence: TGTGCCAGCGGCGGCACACGGACTAGCGGGGCCGCTAATACGCAGTATTTT. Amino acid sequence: CASGGTRTSGAANTQYF.

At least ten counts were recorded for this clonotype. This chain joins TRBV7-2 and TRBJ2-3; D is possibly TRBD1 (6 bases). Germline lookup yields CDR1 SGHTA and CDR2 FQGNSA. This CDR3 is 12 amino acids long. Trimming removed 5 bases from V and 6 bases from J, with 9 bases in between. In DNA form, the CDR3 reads TGTGCCAGCAGCCGAGACAGGGATACGCAGTATTTT. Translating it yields CASSRDRDTQYF.

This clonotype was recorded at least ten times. CDR3 sequence reads: CASSGGLLRGETQYF. In DNA form, the CDR3 reads TGTGCCAGCAGTGGAGGGCTCCTAAGGGGAGAGACCCAGTACTTC. The chain has TRBV25-1 and TRBJ2-5, with D possibly called TRBD1 or TRBD2 (5 bases each). The germline CDR1 and CDR2 sequences are MGHDK and SYGVNS. CDR3 size: 15 residues. Deletions cut 4 bases from V and 4 bases from J, with 16 bases between. Using reference TRBV25-1 and TRBJ2-5 for the parts outside the CDR3, the full variable domain is EADIYQTPRYLVIGTGKKITLECSQTMGHDKMYWYQQDPGMELHLIHYSYGVNSTEKGDLSSESTVSRIRTEHFPLTLESARPSHTSQYLCASSGGLLRGETQYFGPGTRLLVL.

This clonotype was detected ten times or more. The CDR3 sequence: CASSSGHNYGYTF. The CDR3 region has the DNA TGTGCCAGCAGTTCGGGACACAACTATGGCTACACCTTC. The chain carries TRBV12-3 or TRBV12-4 and TRBJ1-2, with D perhaps TRBD1 (6 bases). The CDR3 contains 13 residues. The V gene lost 4 bases and the J gene lost 2 bases, with 8 bases spanning the gap.

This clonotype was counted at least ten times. As DNA, the CDR3 is TGTGCCAGCAGTACAACTAGCCAAGAGACCCAGTACTTC. This codes for CASSTTSQETQYF. The chain uses TRBV12-3 or TRBV12-4 and TRBJ2-5, with a tentative D call TRBD2 (5 bases). This CDR3 is built from 13 residues. Between the trimmed V and J ends, which lost 5 bases and 1 base, there was a span of 8 bases.

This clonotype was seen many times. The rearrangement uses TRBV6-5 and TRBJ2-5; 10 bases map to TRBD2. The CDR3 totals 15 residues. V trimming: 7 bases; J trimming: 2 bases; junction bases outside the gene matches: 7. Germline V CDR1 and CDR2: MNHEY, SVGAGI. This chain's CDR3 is CASTRSGGAQETQYF. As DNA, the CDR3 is TGTGCCAGCACCAGGAGCGGGGGGGCTCAAGAGACCCAGTACTTC.

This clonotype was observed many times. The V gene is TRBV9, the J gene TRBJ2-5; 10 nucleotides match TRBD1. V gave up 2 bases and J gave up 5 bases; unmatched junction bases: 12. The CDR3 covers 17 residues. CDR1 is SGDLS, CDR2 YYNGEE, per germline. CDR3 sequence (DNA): TGTGCCAGCAGCGTTACTTCCGGGACAGGGGCCGGGGAGACCCAGTACTTC. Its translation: CASSVTSGTGAGETQYF.

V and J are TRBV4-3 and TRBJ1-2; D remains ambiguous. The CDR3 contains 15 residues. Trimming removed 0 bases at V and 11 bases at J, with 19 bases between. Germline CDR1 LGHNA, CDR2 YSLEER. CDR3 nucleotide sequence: TGCGCCAGCAGCCAAGAGTTTAGGACGCATATTGGTTACACCTTC. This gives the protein CASSQEFRTHIGYTF.

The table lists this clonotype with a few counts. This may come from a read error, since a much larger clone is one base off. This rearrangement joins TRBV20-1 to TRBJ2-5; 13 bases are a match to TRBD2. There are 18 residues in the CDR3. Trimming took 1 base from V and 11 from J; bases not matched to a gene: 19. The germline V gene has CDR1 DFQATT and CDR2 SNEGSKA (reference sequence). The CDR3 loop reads CSARGILAGGKWDNEQYF. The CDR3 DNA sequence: TGCAGTGCTAGAGGAATACTAGCGGGGGGGAAGTGGGACAATGAGCAGTACTTC.

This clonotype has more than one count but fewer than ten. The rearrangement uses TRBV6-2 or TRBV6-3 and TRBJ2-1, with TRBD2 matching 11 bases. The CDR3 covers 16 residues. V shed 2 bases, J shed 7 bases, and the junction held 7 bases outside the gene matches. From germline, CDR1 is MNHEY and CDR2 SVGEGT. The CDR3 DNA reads TGTGCCAGCAGTTACGTAGCGGGGGGGCCGGGGAATGAGCAGTTCTTC. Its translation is CASSYVAGGPGNEQFF.

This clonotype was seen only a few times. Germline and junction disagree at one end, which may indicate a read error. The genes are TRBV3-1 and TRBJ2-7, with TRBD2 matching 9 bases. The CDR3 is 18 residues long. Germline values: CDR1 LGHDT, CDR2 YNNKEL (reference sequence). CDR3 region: CASNQDIGSGGNSYEQYF. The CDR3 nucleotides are TGTGCCAGCAACCAAGATATTGGGAGCGGGGGGAACTCCTACGAGCAGTACTTC.

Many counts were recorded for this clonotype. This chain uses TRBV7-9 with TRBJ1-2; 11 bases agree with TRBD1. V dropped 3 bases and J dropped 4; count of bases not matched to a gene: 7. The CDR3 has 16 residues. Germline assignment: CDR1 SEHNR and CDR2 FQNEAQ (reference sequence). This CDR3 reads CASSFGQGAIFYGYTF. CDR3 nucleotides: TGTGCCAGCAGCTTTGGACAGGGGGCCATATTCTATGGCTACACCTTC.

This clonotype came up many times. Here the CDR3 reads CASSRLVDTQYF. CDR3 sequence (DNA): TGTGCCAGCAGCCGACTTGTAGATACGCAGTATTTT. The V and J genes are TRBV28 and TRBJ2-3; D gene unclear. The CDR3 loop spans 12 amino acids. Germline V gene sequence: CDR1 MDHEN, CDR2 SYDVKM. Trimming cost V 6 bases and J 5 bases, with 9 bases left between them.

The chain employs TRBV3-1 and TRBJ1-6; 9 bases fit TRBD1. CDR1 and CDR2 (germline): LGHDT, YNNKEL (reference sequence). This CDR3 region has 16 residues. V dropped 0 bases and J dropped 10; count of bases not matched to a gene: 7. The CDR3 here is CASSQDAGTGWSPLHF. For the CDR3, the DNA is TGTGCCAGCAGCCAAGATGCCGGGACAGGGTGGTCACCCCTCCACTTT.

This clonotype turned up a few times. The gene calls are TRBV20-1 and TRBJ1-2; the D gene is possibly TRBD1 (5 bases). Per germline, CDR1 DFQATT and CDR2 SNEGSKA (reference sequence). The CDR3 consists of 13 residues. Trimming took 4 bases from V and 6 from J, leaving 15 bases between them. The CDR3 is CSAMAWGSDGYTF. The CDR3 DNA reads TGCAGTGCTATGGCTTGGGGGTCGGATGGCTACACCTTC.

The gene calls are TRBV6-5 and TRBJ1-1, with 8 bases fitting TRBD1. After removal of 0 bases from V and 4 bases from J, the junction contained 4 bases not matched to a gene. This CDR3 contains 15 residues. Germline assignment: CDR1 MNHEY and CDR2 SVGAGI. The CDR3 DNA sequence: TGTGCCAGCAGTTACTCTTCCCAGGGGGCCACTGAAGCTTTCTTT. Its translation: CASSYSSQGATEAFF.

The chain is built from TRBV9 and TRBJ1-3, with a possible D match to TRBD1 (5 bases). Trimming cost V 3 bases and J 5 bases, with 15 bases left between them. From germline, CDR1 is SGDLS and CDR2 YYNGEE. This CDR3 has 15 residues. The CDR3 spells CASSAQWGIRNTIYF. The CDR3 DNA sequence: TGTGCCAGCAGCGCCCAGTGGGGCATTAGAAACACCATATATTTT.

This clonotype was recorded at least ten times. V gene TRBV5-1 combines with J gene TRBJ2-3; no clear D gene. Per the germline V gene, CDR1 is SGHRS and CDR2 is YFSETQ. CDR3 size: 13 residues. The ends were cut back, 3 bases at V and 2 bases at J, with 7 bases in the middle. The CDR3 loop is CASSSEFTDTQYF. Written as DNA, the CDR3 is TGCGCCAGCAGCTCCGAGTTCACAGATACGCAGTATTTT.

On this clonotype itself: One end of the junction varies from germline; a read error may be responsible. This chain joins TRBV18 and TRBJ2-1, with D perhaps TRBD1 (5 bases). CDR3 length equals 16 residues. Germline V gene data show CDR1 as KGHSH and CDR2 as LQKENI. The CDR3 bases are TGTGCCGGCTCACCACCCCAGGGTCTCAGTTACAATGAGCAGTTCTTC. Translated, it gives CAGSPPQGLSYNEQFF.

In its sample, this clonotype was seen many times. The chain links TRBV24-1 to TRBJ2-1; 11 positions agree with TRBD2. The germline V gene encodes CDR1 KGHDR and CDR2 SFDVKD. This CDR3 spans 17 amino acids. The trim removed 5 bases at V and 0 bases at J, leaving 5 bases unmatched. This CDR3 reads CATSALAGGSSYNEQFF. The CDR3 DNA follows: TGTGCCACCAGTGCTCTAGCGGGGGGAAGCTCCTACAATGAGCAGTTCTTC.